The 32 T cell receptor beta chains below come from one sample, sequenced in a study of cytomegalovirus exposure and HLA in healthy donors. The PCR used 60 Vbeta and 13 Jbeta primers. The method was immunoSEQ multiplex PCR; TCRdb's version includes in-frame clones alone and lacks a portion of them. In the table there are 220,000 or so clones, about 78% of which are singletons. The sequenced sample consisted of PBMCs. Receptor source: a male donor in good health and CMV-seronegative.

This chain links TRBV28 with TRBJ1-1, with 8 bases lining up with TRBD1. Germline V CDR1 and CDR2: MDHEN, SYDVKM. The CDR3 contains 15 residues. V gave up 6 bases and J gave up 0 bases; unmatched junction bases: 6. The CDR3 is CASRNRQGMNTEAFF. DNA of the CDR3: TGTGCCAGCAGGAATAGACAGGGGATGAACACTGAAGCTTTCTTT. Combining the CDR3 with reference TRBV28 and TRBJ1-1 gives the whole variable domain DVKVTQSSRYLVKRTGEKVFLECVQDMDHENMFWYRQDPGLGLRLIYFSYDVKMKEKGDIPEGYSVSREKKERFSLILESASTNQTSMYLCASRNRQGMNTEAFFGQGTRLTVV.

Written as DNA, the CDR3 is TGTGCCAGCAGCGTAGGGCAGGGGGCGTTCACTGAAGCTTTCTTT. This codes for CASSVGQGAFTEAFF. The chain has TRBV7-6 and TRBJ1-1; TRBD1 agrees at 8 bases. V dropped 5 bases and J dropped 4; count of bases not matched to a gene: 9. CDR1 is SGHVS, CDR2 FNYEAQ, per germline. This CDR3 has 15 residues.

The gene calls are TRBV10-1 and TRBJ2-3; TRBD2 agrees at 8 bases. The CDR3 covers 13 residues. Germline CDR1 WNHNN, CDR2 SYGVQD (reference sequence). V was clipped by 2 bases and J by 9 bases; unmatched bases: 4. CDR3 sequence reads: CASSESGSITQYF. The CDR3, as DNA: TGCGCCAGCAGTGAGAGCGGGAGTATCACGCAGTATTTT.

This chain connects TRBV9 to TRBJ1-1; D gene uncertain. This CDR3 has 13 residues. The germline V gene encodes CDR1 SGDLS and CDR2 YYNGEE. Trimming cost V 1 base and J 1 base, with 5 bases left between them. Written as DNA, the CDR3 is TGTGCCAGCAGCGTACAGGCGAACACTGAAGCTTTCTTT. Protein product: CASSVQANTEAFF.

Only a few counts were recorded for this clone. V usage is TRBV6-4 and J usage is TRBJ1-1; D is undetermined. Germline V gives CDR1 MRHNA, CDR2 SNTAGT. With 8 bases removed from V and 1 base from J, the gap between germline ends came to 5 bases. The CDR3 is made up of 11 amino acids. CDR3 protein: CASPENTEAFF. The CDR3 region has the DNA TGTGCCAGCCCAGAGAACACTGAAGCTTTCTTT.

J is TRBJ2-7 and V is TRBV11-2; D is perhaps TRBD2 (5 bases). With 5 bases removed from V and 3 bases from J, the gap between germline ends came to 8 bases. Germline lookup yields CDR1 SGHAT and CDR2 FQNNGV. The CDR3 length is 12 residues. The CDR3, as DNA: TGTGCCAGCAGCCAAGACTACTACGAGCAGTACTTC. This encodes CASSQDYYEQYF. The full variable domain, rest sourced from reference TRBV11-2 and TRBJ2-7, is EAGVAQSPRYKIIEKRQSVAFWCNPISGHATLYWYQQILGQGPKLLIQFQNNGVVDDSQLPKDRFSAERLKGVDSTLKIQPAKLEDSAVYLCASSQDYYEQYFGPGTRLTVT.

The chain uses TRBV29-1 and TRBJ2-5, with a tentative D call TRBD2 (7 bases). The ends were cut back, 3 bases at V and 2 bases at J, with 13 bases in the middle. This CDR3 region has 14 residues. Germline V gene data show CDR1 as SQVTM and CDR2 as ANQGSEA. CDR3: CSVDGGPKQETQYF. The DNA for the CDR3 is TGCAGCGTTGACGGGGGGCCAAAACAAGAGACCCAGTACTTC. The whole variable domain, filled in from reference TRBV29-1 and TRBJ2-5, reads SAVISQKPSRDICQRGTSLTIQCQVDSQVTMMFWYRQQPGQSLTLIATANQGSEATYESGFVIDKFPISRPNLTFSTLTVSNMSPEDSSIYLCSVDGGPKQETQYFGPGTRLLVL.

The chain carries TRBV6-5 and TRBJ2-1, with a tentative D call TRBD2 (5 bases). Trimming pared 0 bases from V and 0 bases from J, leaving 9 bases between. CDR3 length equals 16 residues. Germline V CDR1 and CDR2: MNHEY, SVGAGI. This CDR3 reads CASSYSAALSYNEQFF. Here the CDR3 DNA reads TGTGCCAGCAGTTACTCAGCGGCCCTCTCCTACAATGAGCAGTTCTTC.

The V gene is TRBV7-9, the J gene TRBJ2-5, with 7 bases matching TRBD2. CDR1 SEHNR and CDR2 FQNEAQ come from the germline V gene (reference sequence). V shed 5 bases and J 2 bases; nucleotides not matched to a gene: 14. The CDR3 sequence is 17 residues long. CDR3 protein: CASSPPWGSGLQETQYF. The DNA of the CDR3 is TGTGCCAGCAGCCCCCCGTGGGGTAGCGGGTTACAAGAGACCCAGTACTTC.

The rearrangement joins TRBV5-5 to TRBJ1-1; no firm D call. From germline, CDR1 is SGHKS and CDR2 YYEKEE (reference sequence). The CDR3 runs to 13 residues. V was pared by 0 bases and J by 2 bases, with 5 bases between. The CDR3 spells CASSLERNTEAFF. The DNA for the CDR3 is TGTGCCAGCAGCTTGGAGCGTAACACTGAAGCTTTCTTT. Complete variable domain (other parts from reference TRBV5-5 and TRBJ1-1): DAGVTQSPTHLIKTRGQQVTLRCSPISGHKSVSWYQQVLGQGPQFIFQYYEKEERGRGNFPDRFSARQFPNYSSELNVNALLLGDSALYLCASSLERNTEAFFGQGTRLTVV.

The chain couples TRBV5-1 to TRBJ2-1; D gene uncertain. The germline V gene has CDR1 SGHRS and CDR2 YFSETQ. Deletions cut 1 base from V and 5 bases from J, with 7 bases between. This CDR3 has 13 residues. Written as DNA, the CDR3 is TGCGCCAGCAGCTTGCAGGCAAACAATGAGCAGTTCTTC. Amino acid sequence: CASSLQANNEQFF.

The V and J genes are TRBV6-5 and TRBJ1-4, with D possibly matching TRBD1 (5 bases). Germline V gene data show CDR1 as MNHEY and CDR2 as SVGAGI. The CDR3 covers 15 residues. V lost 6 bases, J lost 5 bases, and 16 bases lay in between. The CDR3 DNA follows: TGTGCCAGCAGCGTGGGGGGTGGTCCGAATGAAAAACTGTTTTTT. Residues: CASSVGGGPNEKLFF.

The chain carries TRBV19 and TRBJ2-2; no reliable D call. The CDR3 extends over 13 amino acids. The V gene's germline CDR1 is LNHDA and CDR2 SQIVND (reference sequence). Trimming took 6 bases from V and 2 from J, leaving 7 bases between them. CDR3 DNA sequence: TGTGCCAGTAGATTAGTAAACACCGGGGAGCTGTTTTTT. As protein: CASRLVNTGELFF.

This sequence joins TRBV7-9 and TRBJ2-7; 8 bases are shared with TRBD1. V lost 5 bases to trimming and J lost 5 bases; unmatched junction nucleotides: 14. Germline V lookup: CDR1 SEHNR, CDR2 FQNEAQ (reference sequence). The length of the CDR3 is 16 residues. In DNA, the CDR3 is TGTGCCAGCAGCAATCAGGACCGGGACAGGACCGACGAGCAGTACTTC. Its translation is CASSNQDRDRTDEQYF.

The CDR3 DNA follows: TGTGCCATCAGTGGGGACAGTAGCACCATATATTTT. It is translated as CAISGDSSTIYF. The chain couples TRBV10-3 to TRBJ1-3; 7 bases agree with TRBD1. The CDR3 runs to 12 residues. Unmatched junction bases numbered 3, after V lost 4 bases and J lost 9 bases. Germline loops: CDR1 ENHRY, CDR2 SYGVKD.

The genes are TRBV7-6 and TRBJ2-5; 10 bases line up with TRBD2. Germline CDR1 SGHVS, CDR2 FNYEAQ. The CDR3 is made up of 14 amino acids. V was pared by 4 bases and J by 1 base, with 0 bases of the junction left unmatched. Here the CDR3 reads CASSWTSGQETQYF. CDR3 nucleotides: TGTGCCAGCAGCTGGACTAGCGGCCAAGAGACCCAGTACTTC. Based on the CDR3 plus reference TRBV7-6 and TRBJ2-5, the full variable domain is GAGVSQSPRYKVTKRGQDVALRCDPISGHVSLYWYRQALGQGPEFLTYFNYEAQQDKSGLPNDRFSAERPEGSISTLTIQRTEQRDSAMYRCASSWTSGQETQYFGPGTRLLVL.

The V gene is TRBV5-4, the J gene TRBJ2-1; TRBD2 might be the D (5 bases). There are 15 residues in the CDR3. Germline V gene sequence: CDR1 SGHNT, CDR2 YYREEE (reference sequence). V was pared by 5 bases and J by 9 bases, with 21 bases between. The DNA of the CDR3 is TGTGCCAGCAGTTCCCCGGGGAGCGAGCGGCTTGAGCAGTTCTTC. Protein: CASSSPGSERLEQFF.

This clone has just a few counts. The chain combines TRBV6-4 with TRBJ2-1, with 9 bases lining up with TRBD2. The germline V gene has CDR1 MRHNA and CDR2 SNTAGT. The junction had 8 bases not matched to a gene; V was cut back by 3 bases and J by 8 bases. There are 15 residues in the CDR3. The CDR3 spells CASSEFSGRSDEQFF. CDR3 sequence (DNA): TGTGCCAGCAGTGAATTTAGCGGGAGATCCGATGAGCAGTTCTTC.

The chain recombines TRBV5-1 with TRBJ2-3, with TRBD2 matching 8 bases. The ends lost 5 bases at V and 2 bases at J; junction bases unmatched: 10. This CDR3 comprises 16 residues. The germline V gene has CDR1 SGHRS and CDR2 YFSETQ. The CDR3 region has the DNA TGCGCCAGCAGGCGGAGGGTCGGGAGGGCCACAGATACGCAGTATTTT. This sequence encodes CASRRRVGRATDTQYF.

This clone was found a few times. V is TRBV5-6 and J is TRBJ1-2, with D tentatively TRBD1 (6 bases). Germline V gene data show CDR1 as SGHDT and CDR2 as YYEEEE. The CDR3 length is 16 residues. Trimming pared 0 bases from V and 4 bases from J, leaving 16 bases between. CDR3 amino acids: CASSLVGAGAGYGYTF. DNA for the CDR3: TGTGCCAGCAGCTTGGTGGGGGCTGGTGCGGGCTATGGCTACACCTTC.

The CDR3, as DNA: TGTGCCAGCTCACCACTTGAAGGGAGTTCCTACGAGCAGTACTTC. Its protein is CASSPLEGSSYEQYF. This chain connects TRBV18 to TRBJ2-7, with D maybe TRBD2 (5 bases). The germline V gene has CDR1 KGHSH and CDR2 LQKENI. There are 15 residues in the CDR3. The V gene lost 1 base and the J gene lost 1 base, with 11 bases spanning the gap.

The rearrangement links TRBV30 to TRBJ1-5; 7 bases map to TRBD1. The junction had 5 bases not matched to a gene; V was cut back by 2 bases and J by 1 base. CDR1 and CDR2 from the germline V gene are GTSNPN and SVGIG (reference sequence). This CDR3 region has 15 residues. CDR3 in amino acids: CAWSKMTGSNQPQHF. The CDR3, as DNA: TGTGCCTGGAGTAAAATGACAGGGAGCAATCAGCCCCAGCATTTT.

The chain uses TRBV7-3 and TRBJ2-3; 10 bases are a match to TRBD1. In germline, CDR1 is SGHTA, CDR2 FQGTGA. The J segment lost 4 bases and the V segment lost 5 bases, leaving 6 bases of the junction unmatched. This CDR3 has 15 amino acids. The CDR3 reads CASSQGQGVADTQYF. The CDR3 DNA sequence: TGTGCCAGCAGCCAAGGACAGGGGGTTGCAGATACGCAGTATTTT.

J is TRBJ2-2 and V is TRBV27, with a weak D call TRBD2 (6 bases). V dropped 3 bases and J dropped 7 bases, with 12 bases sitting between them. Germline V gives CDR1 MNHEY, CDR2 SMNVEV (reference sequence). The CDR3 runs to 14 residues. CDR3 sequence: CASSFGTLGGELFF. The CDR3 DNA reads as TGTGCCAGCAGTTTTGGGACTTTGGGCGGGGAGCTGTTTTTT.

CDR3 amino acids: CATSSIGTSLYEQYF. CDR3 in DNA: TGTGCCACCAGCAGTATAGGGACTAGCCTTTACGAGCAGTACTTC. V and J are TRBV15 and TRBJ2-7; 9 bases line up with TRBD2. The V gene's germline CDR1 is LNHNV and CDR2 YYDKDF (reference sequence). The V gene end was trimmed by 3 bases and the J gene end by 4 bases; junction bases not matched to a gene: 7. The CDR3 extends over 15 amino acids.

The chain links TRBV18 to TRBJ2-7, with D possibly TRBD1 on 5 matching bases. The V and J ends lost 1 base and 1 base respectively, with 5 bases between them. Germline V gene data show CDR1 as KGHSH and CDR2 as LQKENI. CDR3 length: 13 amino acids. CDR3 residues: CASSPQGSYEQYF. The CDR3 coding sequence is TGTGCCAGCTCACCACAGGGGTCCTACGAGCAGTACTTC.

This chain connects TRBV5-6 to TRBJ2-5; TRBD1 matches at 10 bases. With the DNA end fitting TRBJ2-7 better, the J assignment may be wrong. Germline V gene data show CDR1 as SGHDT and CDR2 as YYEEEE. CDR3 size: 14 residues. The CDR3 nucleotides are TGTGCCAGCAGCGGAGGGACAGGGGCCTACGAGCAGTACTTC. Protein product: CASSGGTGAYEQYF.

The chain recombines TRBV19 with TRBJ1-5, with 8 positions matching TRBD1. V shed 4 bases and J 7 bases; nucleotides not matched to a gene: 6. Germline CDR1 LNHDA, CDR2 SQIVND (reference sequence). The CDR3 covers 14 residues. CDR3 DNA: TGTGCCAGTAGTAATGGACAGGGACGGCAGCCCCAGCATTTT. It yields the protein CASSNGQGRQPQHF.

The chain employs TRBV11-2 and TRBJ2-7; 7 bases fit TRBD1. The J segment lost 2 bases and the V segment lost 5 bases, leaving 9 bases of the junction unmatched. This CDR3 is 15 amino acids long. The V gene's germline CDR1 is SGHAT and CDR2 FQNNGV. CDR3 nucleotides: TGTGCCAGCAGCATAAGCCCGGGACAGACCTACGAGCAGTACTTC. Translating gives CASSISPGQTYEQYF.

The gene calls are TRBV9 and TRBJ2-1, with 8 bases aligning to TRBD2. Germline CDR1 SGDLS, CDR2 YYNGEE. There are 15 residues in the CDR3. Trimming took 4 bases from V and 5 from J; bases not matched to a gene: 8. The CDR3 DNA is TGTGCCAGCAGCCAGTCGACTAGCGCCCACAATGAGCAGTTCTTC. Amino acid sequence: CASSQSTSAHNEQFF.

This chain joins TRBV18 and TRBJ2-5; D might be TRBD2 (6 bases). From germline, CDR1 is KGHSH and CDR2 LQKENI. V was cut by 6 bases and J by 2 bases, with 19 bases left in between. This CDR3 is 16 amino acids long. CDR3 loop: CASSLLGGAWQETQYF. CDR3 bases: TGTGCCAGCTCCCTCCTTGGAGGGGCATGGCAAGAGACCCAGTACTTC.

CDR3 bases: TGTGCCAGCAGTGAATGGCCCCCCTCCTACGAGCAGTACTTC. It translates to CASSEWPPSYEQYF. The rearrangement uses TRBV6-1 and TRBJ2-7; D remains unclear. V was pared by 2 bases and J by 0 bases, with 8 bases between. The germline V gene encodes CDR1 MNHNS and CDR2 SASEGT. The CDR3 totals 14 residues.